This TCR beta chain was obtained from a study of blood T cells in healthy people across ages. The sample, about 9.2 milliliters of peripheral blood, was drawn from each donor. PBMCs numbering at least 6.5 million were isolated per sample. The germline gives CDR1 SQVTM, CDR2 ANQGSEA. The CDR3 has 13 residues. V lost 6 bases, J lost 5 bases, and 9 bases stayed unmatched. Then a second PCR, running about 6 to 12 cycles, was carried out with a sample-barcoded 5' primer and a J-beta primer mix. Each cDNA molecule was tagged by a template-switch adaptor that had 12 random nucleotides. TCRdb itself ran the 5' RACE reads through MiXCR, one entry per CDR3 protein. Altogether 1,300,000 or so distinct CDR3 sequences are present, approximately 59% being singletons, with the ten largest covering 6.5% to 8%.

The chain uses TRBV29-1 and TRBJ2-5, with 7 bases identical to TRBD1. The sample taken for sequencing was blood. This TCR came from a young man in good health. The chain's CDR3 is CSVGEGAWETQYF. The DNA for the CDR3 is TGCAGCGTCGGCGAGGGGGCATGGGAGACCCAGTACTTC. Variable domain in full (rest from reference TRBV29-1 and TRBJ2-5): SAVISQKPSRDICQRGTSLTIQCQVDSQVTMMFWYRQQPGQSLTLIATANQGSEATYESGFVIDKFPISRPNLTFSTLTVSNMSPEDSSIYLCSVGEGAWETQYFGPGTRLLVL.